This T cell receptor beta chain was captured by sequencing in a study of naive and memory T cell subsets. Cells stained for CD3, CD4, CD8, CD45RA, CD27 and viability were sorted into four CD45RA/CD27 subsets. The CDR3 runs to 14 residues. The germline V gene encodes CDR1 MNHEY and CDR2 SVGAGI. V shed 2 bases, J shed 5 bases, and the junction held 3 bases outside the gene matches. Whole-study findings and limits: Over 85% of naive TCR sequences appeared only once, unlike memory subsets. A few larger clonotypes appeared in naive repertoires, especially CD8, possibly memory cells re-expressing CD45RA.

Two oligonucleotides, mixed equimolar, formed the beta constant-region primer covering TRBC1 and TRBC2. Nested alpha and beta constant-region primers with the SP2 primer drove four PCR rounds on ligated cDNA. One entry per CDR3 protein, called by TCRdb with MiXCR from the UMI-ligation and nested PCR reads. This table has over 130,000 distinct CDR3 sequences, about a fifth appearing once. With regard to this clonotype: Its antigen is not known.

Sequencing used naive CD8+ T cells from blood. The gene calls are TRBV6-5 and TRBJ2-1; 7 nucleotides agree with TRBD2. This receptor was obtained from a human donor in good health. The CDR3 DNA follows: TGTGCCAGCAGTTACATGGGAGGGGACAATGAGCAGTTCTTC. Protein sequence: CASSYMGGDNEQFF.